The present T cell receptor beta chain was sequenced within a study of T cells in Graves' hyperthyroidism and ophthalmopathy. This clonotype was seen many times. V lost 4 bases, J lost 0 bases, and 5 bases stayed unmatched. CDR1 is LGHDT and CDR2 is YNNKEL in the germline V gene (reference sequence). The CDR3 has 15 amino acids. The source material, RNA transcripts, was used to amplify TCR beta CDR3 regions. First-round RT-PCR of the TCR CDR3 relied on the HTBI primer set. Each CDR3 protein gets one entry after TCRdb re-called the multiplex PCR reads with MiXCR. The repertoire includes approximately 380,000 distinct CDR3 sequences, 19% of them detected once, and roughly 3.5% sits in the top ten.

Sequencing was performed on blood. The genes are TRBV3-1 and TRBJ1-1, with 7 bases that match TRBD1. The sequence was collected from a woman younger than 30 with Graves' hyperthyroidism. The DNA for the CDR3 is TGTGCCAGCAGCCTGACCGACAGGGTGAACACTGAAGCTTTCTTT. This translates into CASSLTDRVNTEAFF.